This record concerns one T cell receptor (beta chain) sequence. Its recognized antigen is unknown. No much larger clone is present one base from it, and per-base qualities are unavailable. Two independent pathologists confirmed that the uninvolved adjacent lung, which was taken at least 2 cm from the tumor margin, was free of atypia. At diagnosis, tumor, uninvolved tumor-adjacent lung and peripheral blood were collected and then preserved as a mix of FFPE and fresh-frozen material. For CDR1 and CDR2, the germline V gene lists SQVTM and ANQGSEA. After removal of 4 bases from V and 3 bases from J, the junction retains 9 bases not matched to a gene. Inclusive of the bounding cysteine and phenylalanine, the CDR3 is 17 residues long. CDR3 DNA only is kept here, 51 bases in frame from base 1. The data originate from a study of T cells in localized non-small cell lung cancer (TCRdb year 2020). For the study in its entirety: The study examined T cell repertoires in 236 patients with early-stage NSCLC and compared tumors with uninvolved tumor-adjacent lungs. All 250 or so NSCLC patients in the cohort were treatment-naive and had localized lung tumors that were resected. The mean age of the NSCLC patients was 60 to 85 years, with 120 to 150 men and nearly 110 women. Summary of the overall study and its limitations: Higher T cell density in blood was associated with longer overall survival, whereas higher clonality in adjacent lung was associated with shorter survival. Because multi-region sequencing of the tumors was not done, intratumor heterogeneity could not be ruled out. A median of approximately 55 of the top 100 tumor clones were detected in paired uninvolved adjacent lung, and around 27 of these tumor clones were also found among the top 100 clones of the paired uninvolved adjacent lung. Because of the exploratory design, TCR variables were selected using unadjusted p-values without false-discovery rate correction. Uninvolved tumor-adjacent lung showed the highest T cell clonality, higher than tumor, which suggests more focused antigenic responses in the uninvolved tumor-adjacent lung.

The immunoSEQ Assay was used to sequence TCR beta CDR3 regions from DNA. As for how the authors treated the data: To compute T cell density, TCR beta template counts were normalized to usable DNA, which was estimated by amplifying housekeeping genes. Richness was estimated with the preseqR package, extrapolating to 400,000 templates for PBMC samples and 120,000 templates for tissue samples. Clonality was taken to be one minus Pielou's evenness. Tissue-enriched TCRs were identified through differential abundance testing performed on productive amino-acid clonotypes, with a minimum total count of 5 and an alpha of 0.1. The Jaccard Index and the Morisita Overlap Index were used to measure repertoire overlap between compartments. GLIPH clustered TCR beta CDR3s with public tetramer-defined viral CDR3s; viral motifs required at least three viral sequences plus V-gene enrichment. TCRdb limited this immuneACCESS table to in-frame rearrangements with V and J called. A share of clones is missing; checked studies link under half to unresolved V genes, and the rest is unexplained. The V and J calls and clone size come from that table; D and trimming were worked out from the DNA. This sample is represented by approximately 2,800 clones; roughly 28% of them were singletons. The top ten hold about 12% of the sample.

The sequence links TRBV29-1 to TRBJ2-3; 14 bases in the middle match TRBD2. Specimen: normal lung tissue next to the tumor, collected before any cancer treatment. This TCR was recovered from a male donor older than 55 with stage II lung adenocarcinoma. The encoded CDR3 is CSVGGTSGSQRTDTQYF. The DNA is TGCAGCGTTGGGGGGACTAGCGGGAGTCAGAGGACAGATACGCAGTATTTT.